This TCR beta chain was observed in a study of blood T cell repertoires in COVID-19. Study details: Samples of COVID-19 (acute and convalescent) were obtained from the United States, Italy and Spain. Sources were T cells, B-cell-depleted T cells, or PBMCs; the material itself was cDNA or gDNA.

In the authors' methods: By means of reference gene primer amplification, nucleated cell counts were estimated. Profiling relied on immunoSEQ multiplex PCR, and the TCRdb table lists in-frame clones only, not all of them. D and trimming were read from the DNA, whereas the V and J calls and clone size are those reported in that table. This table holds about 71,000 clones, roughly 76% found once. CDR3 length: 14 amino acids. Trimming shortened V by 6 bases and J by 3 bases, and 14 bases separated the two germline ends. Germline-derived CDR1 and CDR2 are KGHDR and SFDVKD. Sequencing was performed on peripheral blood. This sequence joins TRBV24-1 and TRBJ2-7, with D unresolved. This clonotype was sampled from a woman of 80 years or more with active or convalescent COVID-19. CDR3: CATSMRLLSYEQYF. CDR3 nucleotides: TGTGCCACCAGTATGCGGTTACTAAGCTACGAGCAGTACTTC.